These 11 T cell receptor beta chains came from one sample sequenced in a study of blood T cell repertoires in COVID-19. The method was immunoSEQ multiplex PCR; TCRdb's version includes in-frame clones alone and lacks a portion of them. The sample has fewer than 300,000 clones, roughly 86% seen once. Sample: peripheral blood. Source of these receptors: a woman younger than 45 with acute or convalescent COVID-19.

The chain has TRBV19 and TRBJ1-1, with a possible D match to TRBD1 (6 bases). V lost 1 base, J lost 4 bases, and 13 bases lay in between. The germline V gene has CDR1 LNHDA and CDR2 SQIVND (reference sequence). This CDR3 is built from 15 residues. CDR3 DNA: TGTGCCAGTAGTATAGGGGGGCGGGTTGTCACTGAAGCTTTCTTT. It is translated as CASSIGGRVVTEAFF. The full variable domain, with the rest looked up from reference TRBV19 and TRBJ1-1, is DGGITQSPKYLFRKEGQNVTLSCEQNLNHDAMYWYRQDPGQGLRLIYYSQIVNDFQKGDIAEGYSVSREKKESFPLTVTSAQKNPTAFYLCASSIGGRVVTEAFFGQGTRLTVV.

The genes are TRBV5-1 and TRBJ1-1, with TRBD1 matching 8 bases. This CDR3 spans 15 amino acids. Trimming removed 3 bases from V and 1 base from J; junction bases left unmatched: 5. CDR1 SGHRS and CDR2 YFSETQ come from the germline V gene. The CDR3 reads CASSSRTGRNTEAFF. The CDR3 bases are TGCGCCAGCAGCTCCCGGACAGGGAGGAACACTGAAGCTTTCTTT.

The CDR3 nucleotides are TGTGCCAGCGCACAACACAATGAGCAGTTCTTC. Its protein is CASAQHNEQFF. The chain recombines TRBV12-3 or TRBV12-4 with TRBJ2-1; D is undetermined. V lost 8 bases and J 5 bases, leaving 7 bases between the germline ends. The CDR3 is 11 amino acids.

The chain combines TRBV7-3 with TRBJ2-5; tentative D call: TRBD2 (5 bases). Deletions cut 0 bases from V and 2 bases from J, with 16 bases between. The CDR3 consists of 17 residues. The germline CDR1 and CDR2 sequences are SGHTA and FQGTGA. CDR3 sequence reads: CASSLTSADARQETQYF. Here the CDR3 DNA reads TGTGCCAGCAGCTTAACGTCAGCGGACGCCCGACAAGAGACCCAGTACTTC.

The rearrangement joins TRBV19 to TRBJ2-3; D gene uncertain. The V and J ends lost 3 bases and 2 bases respectively, with 15 bases between them. The CDR3 runs to 16 residues. Germline V gene lookup returns CDR1 LNHDA and CDR2 SQIVND (reference sequence). For the CDR3, the DNA is TGTGCCAGTAGTATTACACACAGCCCATTCACAGATACGCAGTATTTT. This gives the protein CASSITHSPFTDTQYF.

CDR3 sequence: CASSIVMQGNQPQHF. The DNA of the CDR3 is TGTGCCAGTAGTATAGTTATGCAGGGCAATCAGCCCCAGCATTTT. This chain joins TRBV19 and TRBJ1-5, with no clear D. V was trimmed by 1 base and J by 2 bases, leaving 9 bases between them. Germline V CDR1 and CDR2: LNHDA, SQIVND (reference sequence). This CDR3 is built from 15 residues. Looking up the rest from reference TRBV19 and TRBJ1-5 gives the full variable domain: DGGITQSPKYLFRKEGQNVTLSCEQNLNHDAMYWYRQDPGQGLRLIYYSQIVNDFQKGDIAEGYSVSREKKESFPLTVTSAQKNPTAFYLCASSIVMQGNQPQHFGDGTRLSIL.

This rearrangement joins TRBV10-1 to TRBJ2-6, with TRBD1 matching 9 bases. Germline loops: CDR1 WNHNN, CDR2 SYGVQD (reference sequence). The CDR3 consists of 19 residues. J gave up 2 bases and V 0 bases, and 8 bases lay outside the gene matches. The CDR3 DNA sequence: TGCGCCAGCAGTGAGTCAGGGGCCGGACAGGGGCCTGGGGCCAACGTCCTGACTTTC. It encodes CASSESGAGQGPGANVLTF.

This rearrangement joins TRBV24-1 to TRBJ1-4; D is possibly TRBD1 (6 bases). CDR1 KGHDR and CDR2 SFDVKD come from the germline V gene. CDR3 length: 15 residues. Trimming removed 2 bases at V and 0 bases at J, with 6 bases between. The CDR3 spells CATSDWDTTNEKLFF. The CDR3 DNA is TGTGCCACCAGTGATTGGGACACAACTAATGAAAAACTGTTTTTT.

The CDR3: CSASHQRTYNEQFF. In nucleotides, the CDR3 is TGCAGTGCTAGTCATCAGCGGACCTACAATGAGCAGTTCTTC. The rearrangement links TRBV20-1 to TRBJ2-1, with D maybe TRBD2 (5 bases). The V gene's germline CDR1 is DFQATT and CDR2 SNEGSKA (reference sequence). The CDR3 runs 14 residues. Trimming left V 3 bases short and J 2 bases short, with 11 bases between.

This chain links TRBV6-5 with TRBJ2-1; D gene unclear. V gave up 3 bases and J gave up 4 bases, with 7 bases separating them. This CDR3 comprises 13 residues. Germline CDR1 is MNHEY and CDR2 is SVGAGI. CDR3 region: CASSYDRYNEQFF. As DNA, the CDR3 is TGTGCCAGCAGTTATGATAGATACAATGAGCAGTTCTTC.

The gene calls are TRBV18 and TRBJ1-6, with D hard to call. The V gene lost 3 bases and the J gene lost 7 bases, with 13 bases spanning the gap. This CDR3 is 15 amino acids long. From germline, CDR1 is KGHSH and CDR2 LQKENI. CDR3 in DNA: TGTGCCAGCTCACCTGATCCCCCGGGAAATTCACCCCTCCACTTT. Translated: CASSPDPPGNSPLHF. Supplemented by reference TRBV18 and TRBJ1-6, the full variable domain reads NAGVMQNPRHLVRRRGQEARLRCSPMKGHSHVYWYRQLPEEGLKFMVYLQKENIIDESGMPKERFSAEFPKEGPSILRIQQVVRGDSAAYFCASSPDPPGNSPLHFGNGTRLTVT.